These T cell receptor beta chains were read from a single sample in a study of Ad26.COV2.S vaccination and SARS-CoV-2 variants. Assay: immunoSEQ multiplex PCR; the TCRdb copy retains only in-frame clones and omits some. Counted here are 200,000 to 250,000 clones, 70% to 90% occurring once; the ten biggest clones make up about 10%. The source was peripheral blood, collected in a trial of Ad26.COV2.S vaccine versus placebo. These receptors were obtained from a person between 18 and 60 years old who received the Ad26.COV2.S COVID-19 vaccine or a placebo. CDR3s include the opening cysteine and the closing phenylalanine or tryptophan. A D gene is named only where the DNA matches it firmly. Part of the rows lack a size; the others show once, few, many or a class for expanded clones.

V gene,clone size,J gene,D gene,CDR3 DNA,CDR3 protein
TRBV27,once,TRBJ2-1,TRBD2,TGTGCCAGCAGTTTAGTCACTAGCGGTTACAATGAGCAGTTCTTC,CASSLVTSGYNEQFF
TRBV25-1,-,TRBJ2-1,-,TGTGCCAGCAGCCCCCTGGTTAGGCGAGGGGAAAATGAGCAGTTCTTC,CASSPLVRRGENEQFF
TRBV10-3,-,TRBJ2-1,-,TGTGCCATCAGTGAGGCCCCCCTGGGTTTCCGAATAGTCTATAGATACAATGAGCAGTTCTTC,CAISEAPLGFRIVYRYNEQFF
TRBV7-2,once,TRBJ2-1,-,TGTGCCAGCAGCTTAGATCGGCGGAACTACAATGAGCAGTTCTTC,CASSLDRRNYNEQFF
TRBV11-3,-,TRBJ2-3,TRBD2,TGTGCCAGCAGCTCGCCGTTTACTAGCGGGAGGGCAGATACGCAGTATTTT,CASSSPFTSGRADTQYF
TRBV10-3,-,TRBJ1-5,-,TGTGCCATCGGGCCTACCGGTCAGCCCCAGCATTTT,CAIGPTGQPQHF
TRBV4-2,-,TRBJ1-1,TRBD1,TGTGCCAGCAGCCGAACGGACAGGGTGAACACTGAAGCTTTCTTT,CASSRTDRVNTEAFF
TRBV6-4,-,TRBJ2-1,TRBD2,TGTGCCAGCAGGAGCGGGGAGCCGAATGAGCAGTTCTTC,CASRSGEPNEQFF
TRBV7-9,-,TRBJ1-3,-,TGTGCCAGCAGCTTAGGGGGTTTTGGAAACACCATATATTTT,CASSLGGFGNTIYF
TRBV28,-,TRBJ2-3,TRBD2,TGTGCCAGCACTTTCGGGACTATCGGGGAAGATACGCAGTATTTT,CASTFGTIGEDTQYF
TRBV2,-,TRBJ1-5,TRBD1,TGTGCCAGCAGGGGGACAGGGTTGGAGCCCCAGCATTTT,CASRGTGLEPQHF
TRBV12-3/TRBV12-4,once,TRBJ2-1,-,TGTGCCAGCAGCTCCTATCCGGGGGAGCAGTTCTTC,CASSSYPGEQFF
TRBV2,once,TRBJ1-2,-,TGTGCCAGCAGTGCTGACAGTAACTATGGCTACACCTTC,CASSADSNYGYTF
TRBV5-4,-,TRBJ2-5,-,TGTGCCAGCAGCCTGCTACCCCAAGAGACCCAGTACTTC,CASSLLPQETQYF
TRBV29-1,-,TRBJ2-2,TRBD1,TGCAGCGTGGGACAGCTCGCGAACACCGGGGAGCTGTTTTTT,CSVGQLANTGELFF
TRBV3-1/TRBV3-2,-,TRBJ2-5,-,TGTGCCAGCAGCCAAGATCGGGAATACCAAGAGACCCAGTACTTC,CASSQDREYQETQYF
TRBV24-1,-,TRBJ2-1,-,TGTGCCACCAGTGATCCCGGGCTAGCGGAGCAGTTCTTC,CATSDPGLAEQFF
TRBV24-1,-,TRBJ2-3,TRBD2,TGTGCCACCAGTGATTTCCTGGGAGGGCCAACTAGCACAGATACGCAGTATTTT,CATSDFLGGPTSTDTQYF
TRBV11-2,-,TRBJ2-1,-,TGTGCCAGCAGCTTAAGCCCAGGGAGGAACAATGAGCAGTTCTTC,CASSLSPGRNNEQFF
TRBV19,-,TRBJ1-5,-,TGTGCCAGTAGTATAGGGGTAAGGGGCAATCAGCCCCAGCATTTT,CASSIGVRGNQPQHF
TRBV18,-,TRBJ2-1,TRBD1,TGTGCCAGCTCACGCGTCACAGGGGGACCAAGCGGAAGGGATGAGCAGTTCTTC,CASSRVTGGPSGRDEQFF
TRBV2,-,TRBJ1-6,-,TGTGCCAGCAGTTCTAGTACGGAATCCTATAATTCACCCCTCCACTTT,CASSSSTESYNSPLHF
TRBV2,-,TRBJ1-1,-,TGTGCCAGCAGTGAACAACAGGGAACTGAAGCTTTCTTT,CASSEQQGTEAFF
TRBV7-2,-,TRBJ2-3,TRBD2,TGTGCCAGCAGCTCGCAAGCTATCGGGTCTAGCGGGGGGGCAGATACGCAGTATTTT,CASSSQAIGSSGGADTQYF